The 30 T cell receptor beta chains listed next were all sequenced from one sample in a study of fetal regulatory T cell absence and autoimmunity. TCRdb's table, derived via immunoSEQ multiplex PCR, lists solely in-frame clones and lacks some. This repertoire shows about 95,000 clones, less than 80% found once; its top ten account for just under 2%. Sequenced material: pancreas tissue. These receptors were obtained from a male donor with IPEX syndrome.

The chain employs TRBV6-5 and TRBJ1-1, with D maybe TRBD1 (6 bases). Germline loops: CDR1 MNHEY, CDR2 SVGAGI. This CDR3 has 13 amino acids. Trimming took 6 bases from V and 1 from J, leaving 9 bases between them. The chain's CDR3 is CASSLQGNTEAFF. DNA for the CDR3: TGTGCCAGCAGCCTACAGGGGAACACTGAAGCTTTCTTT.

The genes are TRBV7-2 and TRBJ2-5, with D possibly TRBD2 on 7 matching bases. CDR3 length equals 15 residues. Trimming removed 1 base from V and 4 bases from J, with 13 bases in between. CDR1 SGHTA and CDR2 FQGNSA come from the germline V gene. CDR3 residues: CASSLEGGRLETQYF. Written as DNA, the CDR3 is TGTGCCAGCAGCTTAGAGGGGGGGCGCCTAGAGACCCAGTACTTC.

This clone was found a few times. The rearrangement links TRBV7-9 to TRBJ2-6; perhaps TRBD1 as D (6 bases). This CDR3 is built from 15 residues. V lost 5 bases and J 2 bases, leaving 10 bases between the germline ends. Germline V gene sequence: CDR1 SEHNR, CDR2 FQNEAQ (reference sequence). The CDR3 loop reads CASSPQGTGANVLTF. CDR3 coding DNA: TGTGCCAGCAGCCCACAGGGAACTGGGGCCAACGTCCTGACTTTC.

The CDR3 nucleotides read TGTGCCAGCAGTTCCAGGACAGGGCGGCCTGGGGCCAACGTCCTGACTTTC. It encodes CASSSRTGRPGANVLTF. The chain uses TRBV28 and TRBJ2-6; 8 bases match TRBD1. Per the germline V gene, CDR1 is MDHEN and CDR2 is SYDVKM. The CDR3 has 17 amino acids. Germline trimming cut 4 bases from V and 2 bases from J; bases unmatched to any gene: 7.

V gene TRBV11-3 combines with J gene TRBJ2-7; 9 bases line up with TRBD1. Trimming removed 4 bases from V and 2 bases from J; junction bases left unmatched: 0. CDR1 and CDR2 (germline): SGHNT, YENEEA. The length of the CDR3 is 13 residues. The CDR3 coding sequence is TGTGCCAGCAGCTGGGACAGGGCCTACGAGCAGTACTTC. Its translation: CASSWDRAYEQYF.

V and J are TRBV18 and TRBJ2-2; no clear D. CDR3 length equals 14 residues. Trimming removed 6 bases from V and 0 bases from J, with 8 bases in between. CDR1 and CDR2 (germline): KGHSH, LQKENI. CDR3 residues: CASSPDTNTGELFF. The CDR3 region has the DNA TGTGCCAGCTCCCCCGACACGAACACCGGGGAGCTGTTTTTT. Supplemented by reference TRBV18 and TRBJ2-2, the full variable domain reads NAGVMQNPRHLVRRRGQEARLRCSPMKGHSHVYWYRQLPEEGLKFMVYLQKENIIDESGMPKERFSAEFPKEGPSILRIQQVVRGDSAAYFCASSPDTNTGELFFGEGSRLTVL.

This chain connects TRBV7-9 to TRBJ2-6; 7 bases fit TRBD1. Per the germline V gene, CDR1 is SEHNR and CDR2 is FQNEAQ (reference sequence). The CDR3 contains 15 residues. V shed 2 bases and J 2 bases; nucleotides not matched to a gene: 0. The CDR3 loop is CASSLQGAGANVLTF. CDR3 bases: TGTGCCAGCAGCTTACAGGGGGCTGGGGCCAACGTCCTGACTTTC.

The CDR3 loop reads CASSAYSTDTQYF. The CDR3 coding sequence is TGCGCCAGCAGCGCTTATAGCACAGATACGCAGTATTTT. V and J are TRBV5-1 and TRBJ2-3; no clear D. V lost 4 bases and J 0 bases, leaving 6 bases between the germline ends. CDR1 and CDR2 from the germline V gene are SGHRS and YFSETQ. The CDR3 is 13 amino acids.

The chain couples TRBV12-5 to TRBJ1-1; D might be TRBD1 (5 bases). CDR1 is LGHNT and CDR2 is FRNRAP in the germline V gene. V lost 0 bases and J 1 base, leaving 6 bases between the germline ends. CDR3 length equals 14 residues. The CDR3 spells CASGLVRGNTEAFF. As DNA, the CDR3 is TGTGCTAGTGGTTTGGTAAGGGGGAACACTGAAGCTTTCTTT.

The J gene is TRBJ2-5, the V gene TRBV9, with 8 bases identical to TRBD2. CDR3 length: 16 amino acids. CDR1 is SGDLS, CDR2 YYNGEE, per germline. V was clipped by 4 bases and J by 5 bases; unmatched bases: 13. The CDR3 region has the DNA TGTGCCAGCAGCCCCCAGTTAGCGGGGACGCGGGAGACCCAGTACTTC. Its translation: CASSPQLAGTRETQYF. Filled out from reference TRBV9 and TRBJ2-5, the complete variable domain reads DSGVTQTPKHLITATGQRVTLRCSPRSGDLSVYWYQQSLDQGLQFLIQYYNGEERAKGNILERFSAQQFPDLHSELNLSSLELGDSALYFCASSPQLAGTRETQYFGPGTRLLVL.

This clone was seen more than once but under ten times. The genes are TRBV12-2 and TRBJ1-5. TRBV12-2 is deemed a pseudogene. The CDR3 extends over 16 amino acids. CDR3 protein: CASRSSGPMMNQPQHF. In DNA form, the CDR3 reads TGTGCAAGTCGCTCCTCGGGACCGATGATGAATCAGCCCCAGCATTTT.

The chain links TRBV6-5 to TRBJ2-7; TRBD1 matches 12 bases. Unmatched junction bases numbered 4, after V lost 0 bases and J lost 4 bases. CDR1 and CDR2 from the germline V gene are MNHEY and SVGAGI. This CDR3 contains 16 residues. The CDR3 coding sequence is TGTGCCAGCAGTTACTCCCGGGACAGGGGGCAATACGAGCAGTACTTC. This encodes CASSYSRDRGQYEQYF.

In its sample, this clone was seen a few times. This rearrangement joins TRBV5-6 to TRBJ2-3; D unresolved. Germline CDR1 SGHDT, CDR2 YYEEEE. The germline V and J ends were trimmed by 3 bases and 0 bases, with 5 bases remaining between them. This CDR3 has 13 amino acids. CDR3 DNA sequence: TGTGCCAGCAGCTCCGTAAGCACAGATACGCAGTATTTT. Translation gives CASSSVSTDTQYF.

The chain has TRBV15 and TRBJ1-5, with D possibly being TRBD1 (5 bases). Germline CDR1 and CDR2: LNHNV and YYDKDF (reference sequence). V was clipped by 8 bases and J by 0 bases, with 11 bases between them. The CDR3 extends over 14 amino acids. The CDR3 region is CATWGGFSNQPQHF. CDR3 DNA sequence: TGTGCCACCTGGGGCGGTTTTAGCAATCAGCCCCAGCATTTT.

V gene TRBV5-4 combines with J gene TRBJ1-5; D not resolved. The CDR3 consists of 15 residues. V lost 5 bases to trimming and J lost 4 bases, with 16 bases between them. Germline loops: CDR1 SGHNT, CDR2 YYREEE (reference sequence). This chain's CDR3 is CASSFRRFRNQPQHF. CDR3 sequence (DNA): TGTGCCAGCAGTTTCAGGCGGTTTAGGAATCAGCCCCAGCATTTT.

The rearrangement links TRBV29-1 to TRBJ2-7; 10 nucleotides line up with TRBD1. J was trimmed by 0 bases and V by 5 bases; bases with no gene match: 1. Germline CDR1 SQVTM, CDR2 ANQGSEA. The CDR3 spans 13 residues. The CDR3, as DNA: TGCAGCGTTAGGACAGGGGGCTCCTACGAGCAGTACTTC. Protein product: CSVRTGGSYEQYF.

V usage is TRBV9 and J usage is TRBJ2-5, with TRBD2 identical over 7 bases. Trimming took 1 base from V and 1 from J; bases not matched to a gene: 7. Germline V lookup: CDR1 SGDLS, CDR2 YYNGEE. This CDR3 has 16 amino acids. CDR3 in DNA: TGTGCCAGCAGCGTAAGCAGGCTAGCGGTCCAAGAGACCCAGTACTTC. Protein: CASSVSRLAVQETQYF. Supplemented by reference TRBV9 and TRBJ2-5, the full variable domain reads DSGVTQTPKHLITATGQRVTLRCSPRSGDLSVYWYQQSLDQGLQFLIQYYNGEERAKGNILERFSAQQFPDLHSELNLSSLELGDSALYFCASSVSRLAVQETQYFGPGTRLLVL.

This chain joins TRBV2 and TRBJ2-7, with TRBD1 identical over 9 bases. Germline-derived CDR1 and CDR2 are SNHLY and FYNNEI. The length of the CDR3 is 15 residues. V trimming: 7 bases; J trimming: 3 bases; junction bases outside the gene matches: 10. The CDR3 nucleotides read TGTGCCAGCATCAAAAACAGGGGGCGGAACTACGAGCAGTACTTC. This gives the protein CASIKNRGRNYEQYF.

The chain carries TRBV11-2 and TRBJ2-5, with D possibly being TRBD2 (5 bases). This CDR3 spans 14 amino acids. Trimming shortened V by 0 bases and J by 4 bases, and 9 bases separated the two germline ends. Germline V gene sequence: CDR1 SGHAT, CDR2 FQNNGV. The CDR3 spells CASSLDASRETQYF. The CDR3 nucleotides are TGTGCCAGCAGCTTAGATGCTAGCAGAGAGACCCAGTACTTC.

The chain links TRBV30 to TRBJ2-3; 12 nucleotides agree with TRBD2. The CDR3 consists of 14 residues. Germline assignment: CDR1 GTSNPN and CDR2 SVGIG (reference sequence). Germline trimming cut 2 bases from V and 4 bases from J; bases unmatched to any gene: 1. The CDR3 DNA is TGTGCCTGGAGTACTAGCGGGGGGCCAGATACGCAGTATTTT. Translated: CAWSTSGGPDTQYF.

The chain uses TRBV6-6 and TRBJ2-5, with 7 bases fitting TRBD2. J was trimmed by 2 bases and V by 8 bases; bases with no gene match: 8. The V gene's germline CDR1 is MNHNY and CDR2 SVGAGI (reference sequence). The CDR3 has 14 amino acids. CDR3 amino acids: CASFNSGAQETQYF. Written as DNA, the CDR3 is TGTGCCAGCTTTAACAGCGGGGCTCAAGAGACCCAGTACTTC.

This clone has a handful of counts. This sequence joins TRBV25-1 and TRBJ2-7; 10 bases fit TRBD2. The CDR3 has 16 residues. Per the germline V gene, CDR1 is MGHDK and CDR2 is SYGVNS. V dropped 0 bases and J dropped 0; count of bases not matched to a gene: 2. CDR3 nucleotide sequence: TGTGCCAGCAGTGAATATAGGACTAGCGGCTCCTACGAGCAGTACTTC. This encodes CASSEYRTSGSYEQYF.

The chain joins TRBV12-5 to TRBJ2-1, with a weak D call TRBD2 (6 bases). The CDR3 spans 18 residues. Germline V gene sequence: CDR1 LGHNT, CDR2 FRNRAP. The V end lost 2 bases, the J end lost 0 bases, and 17 bases lay between the germline ends. CDR3 sequence reads: CASGLIKSGTPSYNEQFF. Here the CDR3 DNA reads TGTGCTAGTGGTTTGATTAAGTCCGGGACTCCCTCCTACAATGAGCAGTTCTTC. The full variable domain, completed using reference TRBV12-5 and TRBJ2-1, is DARVTQTPRHKVTEMGQEVTMRCQPILGHNTVFWYRQTMMQGLELLAYFRNRAPLDDSGMPKDRFSAEMPDATLATLKIQPSEPRDSAVYFCASGLIKSGTPSYNEQFFGPGTRLTVL.

The V gene is TRBV4-1, the J gene TRBJ1-2; maybe TRBD1 (5 bases). The CDR3 loop spans 16 amino acids. The germline CDR1 and CDR2 sequences are MGHRA and YSYEKL. V lost 0 bases and J 4 bases, leaving 15 bases between the germline ends. The CDR3 coding sequence is TGCGCCAGCAGCCAAGATCCCGGGGGATGGGGCTATGGCTACACCTTC. Its translation is CASSQDPGGWGYGYTF.

The chain carries TRBV30 and TRBJ2-7, with TRBD2 matching 16 bases. V lost 3 bases, J lost 3 bases, and 5 bases stayed unmatched. Germline CDR1 is GTSNPN and CDR2 is SVGIG (reference sequence). This CDR3 comprises 16 residues. CDR3 nucleotides: TGTGCCTGGAGGGGACTAGCGGGAGGGGGGTACTACGAGCAGTACTTC. Its protein product is CAWRGLAGGGYYEQYF. Full variable domain (missing parts from reference TRBV30 and TRBJ2-7): SQTIHQWPATLVQPVGSPLSLECTVEGTSNPNLYWYRQAAGRGLQLLFYSVGIGQISSEVPQNLSASRPQDRQFILSSKKLLLSDSGFYLCAWRGLAGGGYYEQYFGPGTRLTVT.

V usage is TRBV6-5 and J usage is TRBJ2-7; D ambiguous. This CDR3 is 11 amino acids long. The ends were cut back, 4 bases at V and 10 bases at J, with 11 bases in the middle. In germline, CDR1 is MNHEY, CDR2 SVGAGI. The CDR3 loop reads CASSFWPFQYF. DNA for the CDR3: TGTGCCAGCAGTTTCTGGCCCTTCCAGTACTTC.

The chain recombines TRBV11-2 with TRBJ2-7, with D perhaps matching TRBD2 (7 bases). CDR3 length equals 13 residues. Trimming removed 5 bases from V and 3 bases from J, with 11 bases in between. CDR1 and CDR2 from the germline V gene are SGHAT and FQNNGV. CDR3 in DNA: TGTGCCAGCAGCGCAGCGGGACACTACGAGCAGTACTTC. Translating gives CASSAAGHYEQYF.

V gene TRBV4-1 combines with J gene TRBJ1-2; 9 bases agree with TRBD1. The CDR3 is made up of 16 amino acids. Germline values: CDR1 MGHRA, CDR2 YSYEKL. V lost 1 base to trimming and J lost 6 bases; unmatched junction nucleotides: 9. Written as DNA, the CDR3 is TGCGCCAGCAGCCAAGGAGCACCGGGACAGGGTAATGGCTACACCTTC. Protein sequence: CASSQGAPGQGNGYTF.

This sequence joins TRBV11-2 and TRBJ2-7; TRBD1 matches at 8 bases. The CDR3 spans 16 residues. V lost 5 bases and J lost 7; bases outside the gene matches: 16. Germline V gene sequence: CDR1 SGHAT, CDR2 FQNNGV. In DNA form, the CDR3 reads TGTGCCAGCAGCCCAGGGGGAAGGACAGGGACAAATGAGCAGTACTTC. Amino acid sequence: CASSPGGRTGTNEQYF.

As to this clone: The sample holds other DNA sequences that translate to the same CDR3. The chain joins TRBV30 to TRBJ2-7, with TRBD2 identical over 10 bases. CDR3 length: 14 amino acids. Germline V gene sequence: CDR1 GTSNPN, CDR2 SVGIG (reference sequence). With 0 bases clipped from V and 3 bases from J, the junction kept 2 bases outside the gene matches. The CDR3 is CAWSVRLAGYEQYF. The CDR3 DNA reads as TGTGCCTGGAGTGTAAGACTAGCGGGCTACGAGCAGTACTTC.